This note documents a single T cell receptor beta chain sequence. The CDR3 extends over 17 amino acids. Germline-derived CDR1 and CDR2 are LNHDA and SQIVND (reference sequence). V was trimmed by 1 base and J by 0 bases, leaving 13 bases between them. Per the original methods: Nucleated cell counts were estimated from reference gene primer amplification. Data came from immunoSEQ multiplex PCR; TCRdb stores just in-frame clones and leaves some out. V and J calls and clone size are as listed in that table; D and trimming were resolved from the DNA. Altogether about 260,000 clones are present, 90% being singletons, with the ten largest covering 4.1%. The data were taken from a study of blood T cell repertoires in COVID-19. Study-wide context: Donors in the United States, Italy and Spain gave samples during acute or convalescent COVID-19. T cells, B-cell-depleted T cells, or PBMCs provided the cDNA or gDNA that served as material.

Membership in each cohort depended on participant-reported clinical history. The clonotype originates from a woman aged 30 to 39 with acute COVID-19. Sample: PBMCs or T cells enriched from blood (not recorded which). This chain links TRBV19 with TRBJ2-1; the D is unclear. The CDR3 protein is CASSIAVDSSSYNEQFF. DNA for the CDR3: TGTGCCAGTAGTATAGCGGTTGACTCCTCCTCCTACAATGAGCAGTTCTTC.